This entry is about one T cell receptor (beta chain). These data belong to a study of blood T cell repertoires in COVID-19. Two consecutive negative NP/OP PCR tests, clearance, or resolved symptoms defined Cohort 3 recovery. The assay was immunoSEQ multiplex PCR, and TCRdb's table has in-frame clones only and misses some. The data contain about 320,000 clones, about 87% of them seen just once; the ten biggest clones take up about 4.7%. Between the trimmed V and J ends, which lost 3 bases and 2 bases, there was a span of 13 bases. Germline V CDR1 and CDR2: SEHNR, FQNEAQ (reference sequence). The CDR3 is 15 residues long.

This chain uses TRBV7-9 with TRBJ1-1, with D maybe TRBD1 (6 bases). The sample taken for sequencing was PBMCs or T cells enriched from blood (not recorded which). The origin of this receptor is a man aged 25 to 40 who had recovered from COVID-19. The DNA for the CDR3 is TGTGCCAGCAGCTTCGCCGGGACAACAAACACTGAAGCTTTCTTT. It encodes CASSFAGTTNTEAFF.